Listed below are T cell receptor beta chains from one sample, sequenced in a study of cytomegalovirus exposure and HLA in healthy donors. Only in-frame clones appear in the TCRdb table, and some are missing; sequencing was by immunoSEQ multiplex PCR. The sample carries 150,000 to 200,000 clones, over 80% recorded once. The sample comprised PBMCs. Receptors originate from a male donor in good health and CMV-seropositive. Both conserved end residues are part of each CDR3. The D gene is left open where the match is weak. Part of the rows lack a size; the others show once, few, many or a class for expanded clones.

CDR3aa	CDR3nt	abundance	d_gene	v_gene	j_gene
CASRRTGFTDTQYF	TGTGCCAGCAGAAGGACTGGCTTCACAGATACGCAGTATTTT	-	-	TRBV25-1	TRBJ2-3
CANQRETGANVLTF	TGTGCCAACCAGCGGGAGACTGGGGCCAACGTCCTGACTTTC	-	TRBD2	TRBV2	TRBJ2-6
CASSEQGSSTDTQYF	TGTGCCAGCAGTGAACAGGGATCCAGCACAGATACGCAGTATTTT	-	-	TRBV6-1	TRBJ2-3
CASSIVREGRTEAFF	TGTGCCAGTAGTATAGTCCGGGAAGGTAGGACTGAAGCTTTCTTT	-	-	TRBV19	TRBJ1-1
CASSRFGTGENIQYF	TGCGCCAGCAGCCGGTTCGGGACAGGGGAAAACATTCAGTACTTC	few	TRBD1	TRBV4-1	TRBJ2-4
CASSASSGKVYEQYF	TGTGCCAGCAGCGCGAGTAGCGGGAAGGTCTACGAGCAGTACTTC	-	TRBD2	TRBV9	TRBJ2-7
CASSPSGSGAGELFF	TGTGCCAGCAGCCCAAGCGGGAGTGGGGCCGGGGAGCTGTTTTTT	-	TRBD2	TRBV9	TRBJ2-2
CASSSRSFGGDTQYF	TGTGCCAGCAGCTCCCGCTCTTTCGGAGGCGATACGCAGTATTTT	-	-	TRBV13	TRBJ2-3
CAWTAGTGHEKLFF	TGTGCCTGGACCGCCGGGACAGGGCATGAAAAACTGTTTTTT	-	TRBD1	TRBV30	TRBJ1-4
CSDGGYTF	TGCAGCGACGGTGGCTACACCTTC	-	-	TRBV29-1	TRBJ1-2
CASSSMAVTDTQYF	TGTGCCAGTAGTTCCATGGCCGTCACAGATACGCAGTATTTT	-	-	TRBV19	TRBJ2-3
CASIDGHQPQHF	TGTGCCAGCATCGATGGGCATCAGCCCCAGCATTTT	-	-	TRBV6-5	TRBJ1-5
CASITPGTGNTGELFF	TGTGCCAGCATCACACCCGGGACTGGGAACACCGGGGAGCTGTTTTTT	-	-	TRBV5-8	TRBJ2-2
CASSLLWGFQETQYF	TGTGCCAGCAGCCTCCTGTGGGGCTTTCAAGAGACCCAGTACTTC	-	-	TRBV14	TRBJ2-5
CASARQNYGYTF	TGTGCCAGCGCCCGACAGAACTATGGCTACACCTTC	few	-	TRBV5-6	TRBJ1-2
CASRPNRAENRGAFF	TGTGCCAGTCGACCCAACCGGGCCGAAAACCGGGGAGCTTTCTTT	few	-	TRBV2	TRBJ1-1